The rows below give T cell receptor beta chains drawn from one sample of a study of T cells after yellow fever vaccination. TCRdb used MiXCR to reprocess the 5' RACE reads, holding one entry per CDR3 protein. The sample has 300,000 to 350,000 distinct CDR3 sequences; approximately 4.3% are singletons. The material sequenced was PBMCs, taken 15 days after the yellow fever booster vaccination. These receptors came from a man aged 18 to 29 who received the YFV17D yellow fever vaccine. Each CDR3 is given with its conserved first and last residue.

v_gene,CDR3aa
TRBV24-1,CATSDGAGLRNPDTQYF
TRBV7-2,CASTRQSSYNSPLHF
TRBV5-6,CASSFWGPGSYEQYF
TRBV4-1,CASTPRSNTDNYYGYTF
TRBV7-9,CASSFVRGTGELFF
TRBV5-5,CASSLTGVSGPLHF
TRBV21-1,CASSKAQRAFCTDTQYF
TRBV20-1,CSASESSYNEQFF
TRBV20-1,CSARGVSGSSYNSPLHF
TRBV5-1,CASSYLQETQYF
TRBV2,CASYDSGYQETQYF
TRBV5-1,CASSSIRDSTYNEQFF
TRBV12-2,CASRLPGTATGQYF
TRBV14,CASSQAGQGAYGYTF
TRBV28,CASRPRSGANVLTF
TRBV11-2,CASSRNPKGLSGNTIYF
TRBV5-4,CASSWYGQGIPFF
TRBV15,CATSRKSLATLVNIQYF
TRBV5-8,CANPDREDEQFF
TRBV7-8,CASKMRGAGTGELFF
TRBV12-3/TRBV12-4,CASSLVQQETQYF
TRBV5-1,CASSFYHRAGANYGYTF
TRBV6-6,CASRQGPEQFF
TRBV7-2,CASSQGQGTPLHF
TRBV5-1,CASSLRRTGLGNEQFF
TRBV6-1,CASTRTGPGTYEQYF
TRBV6-5,CASSYSTVSSTDTQYF
TRBV5-1,CASSLGAPGSPLHF
TRBV28,CASSPDGGGTYEQYF
TRBV30,CAWSVGTSNQETQYF
TRBV27,CASSSLHGSPQYF
TRBV27,CASRTLYEGTGELFF
TRBV6-6,CASSFTGAPNQPQHF
TRBV12-3/TRBV12-4,CASSLGDEGSYEQYF
TRBV20-1,CSAPTRSRGRSTGELFF
TRBV5-1,CASSLVQGAHNEQFF
TRBV4-1,CASSQGGQEDQPQHF
TRBV3-1,CASSQWVDQPQHF
TRBV24-1,CATSDIQGASYNEQFF
TRBV7-7,CASSFRPAPLYEQYF
TRBV18,CASSPPYRVWDEKLFF
TRBV20-1,CSVGGGLAGVNIQYF
TRBV7-6,CASSLGTGSSEQYF
TRBV6-5,CASSPGEASEKLFF
TRBV24-1,CATSDLRGGYNEQFF
TRBV27,CASRATGELFF
TRBV25-1,CASSGHWGDSNQPQHF
TRBV25-1,CASKQGLLEAFF
TRBV28,CASSLFGQDLSNQPQHF